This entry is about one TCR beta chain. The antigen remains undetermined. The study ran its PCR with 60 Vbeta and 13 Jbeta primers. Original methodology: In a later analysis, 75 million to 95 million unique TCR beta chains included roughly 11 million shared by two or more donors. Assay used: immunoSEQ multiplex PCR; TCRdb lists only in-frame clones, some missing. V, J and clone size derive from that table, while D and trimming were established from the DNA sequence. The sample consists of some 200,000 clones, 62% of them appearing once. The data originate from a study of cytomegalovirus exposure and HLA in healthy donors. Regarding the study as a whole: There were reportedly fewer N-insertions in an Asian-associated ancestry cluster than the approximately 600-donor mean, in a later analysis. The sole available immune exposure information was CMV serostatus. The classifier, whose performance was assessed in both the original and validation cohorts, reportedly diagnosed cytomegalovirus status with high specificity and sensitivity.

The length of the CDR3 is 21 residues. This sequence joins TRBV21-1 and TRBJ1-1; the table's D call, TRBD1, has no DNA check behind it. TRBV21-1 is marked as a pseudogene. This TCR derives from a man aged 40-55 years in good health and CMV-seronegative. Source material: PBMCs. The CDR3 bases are TGTGCCAGCACCCTTCTCCTCTCAGGGGCGGCCCTCTCTTATTGGAACACTGAAGCTTTCTTT. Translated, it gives CASTLLLSGAALSYWNTEAFF.